The present T cell receptor beta chain was sequenced within a study of tumor and adjacent non-tumor tissue in lung cancer. Study observations and caveats: Top 100 clones took a larger repertoire share in normal lung.

Trimming removed 6 bases from V and 7 bases from J, with 18 bases in between. CDR3 length: 15 amino acids. A modified ARM-PCR protocol with three rounds of nested PCR amplified TCRbeta. TCRdb called the multiplex PCR reads again in MiXCR, with one record for every CDR3 protein. The sample gives roughly 75,000 distinct CDR3 sequences, under 85% of which show up once; approximately 12% is in the top ten. On this clonotype itself: The antigen remains undetermined.

This sample's RNA came from whole unsorted tissue. Between August and November 2014, newly diagnosed, chemotherapy-naive lung cancer patients underwent thoracic surgery in China. The rearrangement uses TRBV12-3 or TRBV12-4 and TRBJ2-2, with a possible D match to TRBD2 (5 bases). The TCR was taken from a woman between 50 and 59 years old with non-small cell lung cancer. Material: lung tumor tissue. The CDR3 DNA reads TGTGCCAGCAGGTTCAGTACGGGAAGTATCGGGGAGCTGTTTTTT. This translates into CASRFSTGSIGELFF.